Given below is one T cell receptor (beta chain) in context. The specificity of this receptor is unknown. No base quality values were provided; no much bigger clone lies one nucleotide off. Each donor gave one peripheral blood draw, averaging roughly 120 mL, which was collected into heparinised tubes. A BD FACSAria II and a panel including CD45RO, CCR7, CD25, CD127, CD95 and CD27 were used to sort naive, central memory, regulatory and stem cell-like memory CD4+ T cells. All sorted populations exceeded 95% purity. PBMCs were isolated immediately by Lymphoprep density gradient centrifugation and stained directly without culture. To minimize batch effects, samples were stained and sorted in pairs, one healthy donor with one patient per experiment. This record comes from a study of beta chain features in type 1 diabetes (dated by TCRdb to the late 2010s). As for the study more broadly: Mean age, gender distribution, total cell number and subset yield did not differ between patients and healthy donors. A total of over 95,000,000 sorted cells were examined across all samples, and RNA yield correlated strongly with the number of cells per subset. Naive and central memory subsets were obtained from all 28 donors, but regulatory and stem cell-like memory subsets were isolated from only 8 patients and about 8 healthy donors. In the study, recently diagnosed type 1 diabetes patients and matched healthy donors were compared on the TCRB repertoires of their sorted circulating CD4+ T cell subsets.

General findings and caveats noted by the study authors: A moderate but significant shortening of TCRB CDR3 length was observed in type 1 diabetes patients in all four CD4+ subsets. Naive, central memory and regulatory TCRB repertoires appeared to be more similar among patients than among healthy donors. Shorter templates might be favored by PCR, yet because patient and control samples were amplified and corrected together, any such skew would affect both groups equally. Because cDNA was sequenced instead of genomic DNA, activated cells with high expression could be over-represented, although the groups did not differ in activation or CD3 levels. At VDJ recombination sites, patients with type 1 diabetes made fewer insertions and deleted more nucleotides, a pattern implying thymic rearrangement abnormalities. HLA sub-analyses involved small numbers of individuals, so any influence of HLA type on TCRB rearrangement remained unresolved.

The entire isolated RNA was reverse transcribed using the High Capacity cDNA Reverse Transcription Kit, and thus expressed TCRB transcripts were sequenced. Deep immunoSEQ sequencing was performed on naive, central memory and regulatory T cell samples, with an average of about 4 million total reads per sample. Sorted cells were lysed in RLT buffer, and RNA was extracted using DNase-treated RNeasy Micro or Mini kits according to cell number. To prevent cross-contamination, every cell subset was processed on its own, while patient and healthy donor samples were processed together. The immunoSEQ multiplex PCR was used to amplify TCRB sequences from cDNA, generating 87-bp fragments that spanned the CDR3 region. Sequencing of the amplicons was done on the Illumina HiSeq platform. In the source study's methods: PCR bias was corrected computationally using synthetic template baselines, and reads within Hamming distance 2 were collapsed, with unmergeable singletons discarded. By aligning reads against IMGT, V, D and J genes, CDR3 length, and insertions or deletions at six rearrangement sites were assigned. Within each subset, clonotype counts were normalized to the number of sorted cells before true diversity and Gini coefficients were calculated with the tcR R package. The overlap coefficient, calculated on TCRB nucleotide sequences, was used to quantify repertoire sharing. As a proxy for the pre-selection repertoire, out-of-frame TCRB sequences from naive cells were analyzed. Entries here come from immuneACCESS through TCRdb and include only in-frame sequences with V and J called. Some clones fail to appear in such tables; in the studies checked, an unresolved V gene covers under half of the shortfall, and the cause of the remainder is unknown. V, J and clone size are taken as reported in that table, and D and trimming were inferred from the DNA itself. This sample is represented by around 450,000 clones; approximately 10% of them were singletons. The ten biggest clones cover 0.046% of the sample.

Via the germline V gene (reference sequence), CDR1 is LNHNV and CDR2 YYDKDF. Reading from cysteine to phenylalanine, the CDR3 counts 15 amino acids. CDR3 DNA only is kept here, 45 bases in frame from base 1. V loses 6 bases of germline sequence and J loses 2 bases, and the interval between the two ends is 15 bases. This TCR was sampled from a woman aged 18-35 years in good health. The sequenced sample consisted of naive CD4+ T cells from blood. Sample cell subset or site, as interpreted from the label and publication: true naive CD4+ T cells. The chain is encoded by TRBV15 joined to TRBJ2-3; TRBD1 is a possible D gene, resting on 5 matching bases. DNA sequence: TGTGCCACCAGTACCGGACAACCAATCACAGATACGCAGTATTTT. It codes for CATSTGQPITDTQYF. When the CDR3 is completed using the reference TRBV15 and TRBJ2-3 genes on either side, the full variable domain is DAMVIQNPRYQVTQFGKPVTLSCSQTLNHNVMYWYQQKSSQAPKLLFHYYDKDFNNEADTPDNFQSRRPNTSFCFLDIRSPGLGDTAMYLCATSTGQPITDTQYFGPGTRLTVL.